The 7 T cell receptor beta chains listed next were all sequenced from one sample in a study of cytomegalovirus exposure and HLA in healthy donors. PCR used 60 Vbeta primers and 13 Jbeta primers. TCRdb's copy holds only in-frame clones and misses some; the assay was immunoSEQ multiplex PCR. The sample lists some 130,000 clones, 76% seen once, with around 2% in the top ten. Input material: PBMCs. Every receptor here comes from a female donor in good health and CMV-seropositive.

This clone has a single count. The CDR3 reads CASTKSPTLLNTEAFF. The CDR3 nucleotides read TGTGCCAGCACCAAGTCGCCAACTTTACTGAACACTGAAGCTTTCTTT. The chain employs TRBV9 and TRBJ1-1; the D is unclear. The CDR3 spans 16 residues. Germline loops: CDR1 SGDLS, CDR2 YYNGEE. Trimming took off 6 bases at V and 0 bases at J, with 18 bases between the two ends.

The chain combines TRBV6-4 with TRBJ1-4; unclear D gene. Germline CDR1 reads MRHNA; CDR2 reads SNTAGT. The CDR3 is 13 residues long. V was trimmed by 6 bases and J by 8 bases, leaving 13 bases between them. In DNA form, the CDR3 reads TGTGCCAGCAGCCCCTGGGCAGGCGAAAAACTGTTTTTT. It specifies CASSPWAGEKLFF.

V is TRBV7-6 and J is TRBJ2-1, with 10 bases fitting TRBD2. Trimming cost V 2 bases and J 9 bases; bases outside gene matches: 10. The CDR3 is made up of 16 amino acids. The germline V gene encodes CDR1 SGHVS and CDR2 FNYEAQ. The DNA of the CDR3 is TGTGCCAGCAGCTTACCTAGCGGGGGCGCCGGGGGTGAGCAGTTCTTC. Protein product: CASSLPSGGAGGEQFF.

J is TRBJ2-3 and V is TRBV6-4, with TRBD2 matching 10 bases. Losses at the gene ends were 0 bases for V and 5 bases for J; bases not matched to a gene: 5. The germline V gene encodes CDR1 MRHNA and CDR2 SNTAGT. The CDR3 loop spans 16 amino acids. The DNA of the CDR3 is TGTGCCAGCAGTGACTCCAGCGGGGGGGCAATAGATACGCAGTATTTT. As protein: CASSDSSGGAIDTQYF.

The genes are TRBV28 and TRBJ2-1, with 11 bases aligning to TRBD1. CDR3 size: 15 residues. Looked up from germline, CDR1 is MDHEN and CDR2 is SYDVKM. Losses at the gene ends were 5 bases for V and 7 bases for J; bases not matched to a gene: 7. The CDR3 bases are TGTGCCAGCAGTAAAGGTGGGACAGGGGGAAATGAGCAGTTCTTC. Protein: CASSKGGTGGNEQFF.

The chain employs TRBV11-2 and TRBJ1-1, with a weak D call TRBD1 (5 bases). The CDR3 extends over 15 amino acids. Germline CDR1 SGHAT, CDR2 FQNNGV. The ends were cut back, 0 bases at V and 2 bases at J, with 10 bases in the middle. The CDR3 sequence is CASSLDLGANTEAFF. For the CDR3, the DNA is TGTGCCAGCAGCTTAGATCTAGGGGCCAACACTGAAGCTTTCTTT.

The chain uses TRBV6-1 and TRBJ1-2; D may be TRBD1 (5 bases). Germline values: CDR1 MNHNS, CDR2 SASEGT. CDR3 size: 15 residues. V gave up 6 bases and J gave up 0 bases, with 14 bases separating them. CDR3 in DNA: TGTGCCAGCAGCGAAAGACAGTTAGCTAACTATGGCTACACCTTC. It yields the protein CASSERQLANYGYTF.